This record covers a single T cell receptor beta chain. No cognate antigen has been identified for it. Qualities for individual bases were not recorded, and no much larger clone is one base off. Preparation of the library involved the immunoSEQ multiplex PCR assay. The multiplex PCR relied on a mix of 60 forward primers for TCR Vbeta segments and 13 reverse primers for TCR Jbeta segments. Amplification of the CDR3 region of rearranged TCR beta genes was performed with a multiplex PCR assay on genomic DNA. The Illumina HiSeq System was used to sequence the amplified TCR beta libraries as 87-base-pair reads. The study's processing was this. In a later analysis, roughly 80 million unique TCR beta chains were counted across the roughly 670 repertoires, and roughly 11 million of these chains were shared by at least two donors. Raw reads were error-corrected and collapsed into unique sequences by a nearest-neighbor algorithm in which closely related sequences were merged to remove PCR and sequencing errors. CDR3 sequences were aligned to IMGT reference sequences to assign V, D and J gene segments. For a sequence to be retained, a match of at least six nucleotides was required to both a V gene segment and a J gene segment. Rearrangements were classified as productive when the CDR3 lacked stop codons and remained in frame with V and J, and all other rearrangements were classified as non-productive. CDR3 was defined according to IMGT convention as the region running from the second conserved V-encoded cysteine to the conserved J-encoded phenylalanine. The earlier analysis of 450 to 750 of the donors excluded any sequence lacking an unambiguous match to a single V gene segment. In an earlier analysis of 587 of the donors, V segments were called functional above 56.7% productive rearrangements and were called segregating when the between-donor standard deviation exceeded 5%. A statistical classification framework was built for diagnosing cytomegalovirus status from the catalog of TCR beta chain sequences. A later analysis assigned V and J genes by comparing TCR nucleotide sequences with IMGT/GENE-DB human TR gene sequences. A later analysis assigned CDR3 sequences and most-parsimonious VDJ recombination scenarios with the TCRdist pipeline. A later analysis defined each TCR beta chain by its CDR3 amino acid sequence plus V-gene family, and excluded reads lacking a unique V-gene family. In a later analysis, approximately 590 highly shared, low-generation-probability nucleotide sequences were removed to address suspected cross-contamination and a sequencing artifact. In a later analysis, a clonal expansion index for each public chain was calculated from normalized within-repertoire ranks of inferred template counts. In a later analysis, generation probabilities were computed using a VDJ recombination model fitted to out-of-frame rearrangements, and the results were checked against IGoR. Hypergeometric tests were used in a later analysis to score TCR-TCR, TCR-HLA and TCR-CMV co-occurrence, with a repertoire-size bias correction applied to the TCR pairs. A later analysis estimated false discovery rates by permuting HLA or CMV assignments 20 times. In a later analysis, co-occurring TCRs were grouped using DBSCAN, with TCRdist sequence similarity added in when clustering inside HLA-allele-positive subsets. For co-occurrence clustering, repertoires with fewer than 30,000 or more than 120,000 public chains were excluded, along with about five repertoires with anomalous nucleotide sharing. TCRdb re-hosts the immuneACCESS table, in-frame sequences only. Its copies lack some clones; in the studies checked, an unresolved V gene accounts for under half of them, and the cause for the rest is not known. The V and J calls and clone size were taken over from that table, and D and trimming were inferred from the DNA. A total of 150,000 to 250,000 clones appear in this sample, 70% to 90% of them only once. About 2% of the sample comes from the top ten.

In total, 600 or so healthy bone marrow donors made up the cohort. At the time of sampling, every cohort member was nominally healthy, though immune exposures that went unrecorded were likely present. The donor tested CMV seronegative, placing the donor among the 350 to 400 seronegative members of the cohort. Each donor provided a peripheral blood sample, and peripheral blood mononuclear cells were used for TCR beta sequencing. The Qiagen DNeasy Blood Extraction Kit was used to extract genomic DNA from the blood cell samples. This sample is drawn from a study of cytomegalovirus exposure and HLA in healthy donors (dated 2017 in TCRdb). In the study overall: An earlier analysis of some 600 of the donors reported 276 Gb of sequence data and 90 million to 120 million unique TCR beta sequences obtained from 180 million or so T cells. Across roughly 420 genotyped donors of the cohort, an average of about 240,000 unique TCR beta nucleotide sequences per donor were sequenced, and approximately 17% of those sequences were non-productive. All discovery cohort repertoires had been generated using a single sequencing platform. Approximately 310 gigabases of sequencing data and around 80 million unique TCR sequences made up an early release that covered approximately 700 HLA-typed donors. The T cell repertoires of 666 subjects were profiled by immunosequencing and related to cytomegalovirus serostatus. In a later genetic analysis, genome-wide SNP genotypes for about 65% of the 666 donors were used, and that subset was treated as a discovery cohort. In addition to the first cohort of 650 to 800 subjects, a separate validation cohort of 120 different subjects was used. Rather than drawing on any new phenotypic data, the later analysis identified candidate immune exposures from TCR beta sequences and the way those sequences occurred across donors. Among the roughly 410 genotyped donors, under 90% belonged to the genetic ancestry cluster associated with self-reported Caucasian donors. Donor age, sex, ethnicity and CMV serostatus were compiled together with the repertoire data. The study was designed to test whether signatures of past pathogen exposure could be identified by cataloging public T cell receptors. To predict cytomegalovirus infection status, the study brought together high-throughput TCR immunosequencing, statistical association of individual TCRs with disease status, and machine learning. Both class I and class II loci were covered by HLA typing, at four-digit resolution. Typing coverage differed by locus: A, B, C, DRB1 and DQB1 were typed in roughly 620-630 donors, DQA1 in approximately 520, DPA1 in roughly 590, and DPB1 in 400 to 480. To study patterns of TCR occurrence, a later analysis re-analyzed previously published TCR beta repertoires from 600 to 750 donors and added high-resolution HLA genotyping. An earlier analysis of some 500 of the donors used high-throughput TCR beta sequencing to judge whether each TCR beta V gene segment behaved as functional or pseudogenic. Four to six DR-DQ haplotypes were handled as single units for association and clustering, since linkage in the cohort was strong.

Results the study describes overall, beyond this receptor: Compared with equally common non-associated chains, HLA-associated TCR beta chains in a later analysis were more clonally expanded and had lower generation probabilities. A further reported finding was that TCR beta sequences accurately predicted the HLA-A and HLA-B alleles for most subjects in the first cohort. A few of the identified cytomegalovirus-associated TCR beta chains were confirmed in vitro to be specific for cytomegalovirus antigens. A later genetic analysis reported fewer N-insertions in productive TCRs among donors in an Asian-associated ancestry cluster than the approximately 670-donor mean. According to a later analysis, TCR association rates differed among HLA loci, with DRB1 alleles showing the most associated TCRs and HLA-C alleles showing the fewest. The cohort was sequenced for TCR beta chains only, and without alpha or paired-chain data the features that could be detected were limited. The classifier was reported to diagnose cytomegalovirus status with high specificity and sensitivity in both the original cohort and the validation cohort. A total of fewer than 200 TCR beta chains were listed by the study as associated with cytomegalovirus. V-gene and J-gene trimming of TCR beta chains was associated with a missense DCLRE1C variant in a later genetic analysis, and the association was replicated in an independent cohort. The earlier analysis of approximately 540 of the donors excluded approximately 15 rarely observed V segments, including chromosome 9 orphons, because counts were too low. Assigning TCR associations to individual alleles was difficult when HLA alleles, especially DR and DQ, strongly co-occurred. In an earlier analysis of around 600 of the donors, most TCR beta V segments appeared in productive rearrangements about 90% or about 30% of the time, broadly matching IMGT annotations. Linkage disequilibrium might explain the correlated functional status among segregating V segments, but an unknown experimental factor could not be excluded. The only immune exposure information available for the cohort was CMV serostatus. In a later analysis, several top co-occurrence clusters were reported to appear linked to parvovirus B19, influenza, CMV and Epstein-Barr virus. Across donors, most TCR sequences were observed very rarely, whereas some public TCRs were present in many individuals. In a later analysis, around 17,000 TCR beta sequences were associated with specific HLA alleles at a false discovery rate of 0.05. HLA typing was unavailable for some donors at each locus, so association tests used only the typed subset. In a later analysis, most CMV-associated TCR beta chains were found to appear HLA-restricted, with HLA associations seemingly driven largely by CMV exposure. The sequencing pipeline was judged likely to have produced a cluster of highly shared sequence variants as a technical artifact. Roughly uniform sequencing depth across donors was assumed in presence/absence analyses, although this assumption may not hold. Because the 87-base-pair reads could not distinguish some IMGT-functional V segments, including TRBV6-2 and TRBV6-3, those segments were excluded. It was suggested by the authors that the approach could potentially be generalized to other disease states and immunological phenotypes.

The V end gives up 0 bases and the J end 5 bases, leaving 12 bases in the junction not matched to a gene. Spanning cysteine to phenylalanine, the CDR3 consists of 17 amino acids. Just CDR3 DNA is preserved here, 51 bases in frame from base 1. Sequencing used PBMCs. The source of this sequence is a woman aged 45 to 65 in good health and CMV-seronegative. Recombination linked TRBV23-1 to TRBJ2-7; the junction holds 8 bases that match TRBD1. TRBV23-1 is an ORF, and what it does is uncertain. The bases read TGCGCCAGCAGTCAATCGCGGGGTGACAGGGGTTCCCACGAGCAGTACTTC. Translated, this gives CASSQSRGDRGSHEQYF.